This T cell receptor (beta chain) stems from a study of OX40 agonist ivuxolimab in advanced cancers. Concerning this clone itself: Its target is not known.

Only in-frame clones appear in the TCRdb table, and some are missing; sequencing was by immunoSEQ multiplex PCR. The sample yields 80,000 or so clones, over 80% seen once. V lost 5 bases and J lost 6, with 19 bases in between. The CDR3 is 16 amino acids. Germline V lookup: CDR1 SGHVS, CDR2 FQNEAQ. Study-level results: Expanded peripheral T cell antigen specificity was not determined. CD4+ and CD8+ blood T cells expanded clonally by week 6 at 0.1 to 3.0 mg/kg.

The V gene is TRBV7-8, the J gene TRBJ1-4; D not resolved. This specimen was CD4+ or CD8+ T cells sorted from blood, taken in a trial of the OX40 agonist ivuxolimab. The receptor comes from an adult with an advanced solid tumor such as melanoma, head and neck, liver or kidney cancer. In DNA, the CDR3 is TGTGCCAGCAGCCTAGGTCGGGGTGGATCTTATGAAAAACTGTTTTTT. Residues: CASSLGRGGSYEKLFF.